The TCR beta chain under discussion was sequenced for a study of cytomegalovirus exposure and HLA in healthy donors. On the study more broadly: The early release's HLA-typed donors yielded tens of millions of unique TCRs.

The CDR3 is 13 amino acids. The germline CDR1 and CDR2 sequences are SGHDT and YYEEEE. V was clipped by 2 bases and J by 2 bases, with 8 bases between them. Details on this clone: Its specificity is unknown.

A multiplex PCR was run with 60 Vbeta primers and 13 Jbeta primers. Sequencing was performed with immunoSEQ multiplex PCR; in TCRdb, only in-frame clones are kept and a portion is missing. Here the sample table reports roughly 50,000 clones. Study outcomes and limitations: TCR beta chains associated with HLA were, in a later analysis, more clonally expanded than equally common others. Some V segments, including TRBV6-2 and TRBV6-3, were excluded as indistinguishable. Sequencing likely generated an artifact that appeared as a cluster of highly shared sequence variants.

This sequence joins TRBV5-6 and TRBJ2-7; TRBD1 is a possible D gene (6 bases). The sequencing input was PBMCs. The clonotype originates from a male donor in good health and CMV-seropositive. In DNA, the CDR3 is TGTGCCAGCAGCTTAGGGACACCCTACGAGCAGTACTTC. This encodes CASSLGTPYEQYF.